This T cell receptor (beta chain) came from a study of cytomegalovirus exposure and HLA in healthy donors. The CDR3 totals 13 residues. Germline CDR1 and CDR2: LNHDA and SQIVND (reference sequence). Trimming removed 5 bases from V and 2 bases from J, with 10 bases in between. Whole-study findings and limits: Later on, analysis showed that most CMV-associated TCR beta chains appeared to be HLA-restricted.

A note on this clone: Its antigen is not identified.

The PCR contained 60 Vbeta and 13 Jbeta primers. Under the authors' procedure: Later analysis identified approximately 80 million unique TCR beta chains, about 10 million shared. Repertoires were generated with immunoSEQ multiplex PCR, while TCRdb's copy carries only in-frame clones and drops some. The V and J calls and the clone size are those of that table, but D and trimming were determined from the DNA. Of more than 95,000 clones listed, over 70% are singletons. Sequenced input: PBMCs. The chain combines TRBV19 with TRBJ2-7, with D tentatively TRBD1 (5 bases). The clonotype comes from a man aged 25-40 years in good health and CMV-seronegative. The CDR3 DNA sequence: TGTGCCAGTAGTCGACAGAGCACCTACGAGCAGTACTTC. Its protein is CASSRQSTYEQYF. The full variable domain, its missing parts supplied by reference TRBV19 and TRBJ2-7, is DGGITQSPKYLFRKEGQNVTLSCEQNLNHDAMYWYRQDPGQGLRLIYYSQIVNDFQKGDIAEGYSVSREKKESFPLTVTSAQKNPTAFYLCASSRQSTYEQYFGPGTRLTVT.